The clone carrying this T cell receptor (beta chain) has at least ten counts. Its antigen is still unknown. Relying on iRepertoire HTBI primers and Arm-PCR of CDR3 regions, the team built TCR beta libraries. Each CDR3 protein gets one entry after TCRdb re-called the multiplex PCR reads with MiXCR. The sample lists about 210,000 distinct CDR3 sequences, roughly 19% seen once, with over 9.5% in the top ten. Trimming removed 6 bases at V and 5 bases at J, with 16 bases between. This CDR3 comprises 15 residues. Germline CDR1 and CDR2: MNHEY and SMNVEV (reference sequence). The sample is drawn from a study of regulatory T cells in long-lasting Graves disease. Study outcomes and limitations: Owing to a sample size that was small, accuracy may have been reduced.

Documented time point: newly diagnosed GD, antithyroid drugs for less than 3 months. RNA extracted from PBMCs served as the sequencing template. In Xi'an, China, an endocrinology department was the source of patients. The data also belong to a second study, concerning T cells in Graves' hyperthyroidism and ophthalmopathy. Turning to that study: RT-PCR in the first round (using the HTBI primer set) targeted the TCR CDR3.

The sequence came from a woman in her twenties or thirties with Graves disease. The sample here was peripheral blood mononuclear cells (PBMCs), taken at new diagnosis, from a patient treated with antithyroid drugs. The rearrangement joins TRBV27 to TRBJ1-4, with D possibly matching TRBD1 (5 bases). CDR3 DNA sequence: TGTGCCAGCAGACCCCCCGGCAAGGGGAATGAAAAACTGTTTTTT. The encoded protein is CASRPPGKGNEKLFF.